Included here is one T cell receptor (beta chain) sequence, with context. Its cognate antigen is unknown. The record originates from a study of blood T cells in healthy people across ages. General study points: More naive CD4+ cells and higher diversity marked long-lived donors relative to aged donors. With donor CMV status unknown, expanded clonotype changes were possibly confounded.

The CDR3 is 15 residues long. Trimming stripped 5 bases from V and 3 bases from J, with 16 bases between. A second roughly 6 to 11 cycle PCR used barcoded and J-beta primers. All samples yielded 3 million or more CDR3-containing paired-end reads. TCRdb passed the 5' RACE reads through MiXCR, listing each CDR3 protein once. The data contain approximately 600,000 distinct CDR3 sequences, 58% of them singletons. The TCR originated in a man in his fifties or sixties in good health. The sequenced sample was blood. The V call is TRBV12-3 or TRBV12-4, the J call TRBJ1-1, with D possibly TRBD1 on 6 matching bases. For the CDR3, the DNA is TGTGCCAGCAGTCTAGATGGTGCAGGGGACACTGAAGCTTTCTTT. It yields the protein CASSLDGAGDTEAFF.